These 26 T cell receptor beta chains originate from one sample sequenced in a study of PD-1 blockade in mismatch repair-deficient tumors. These receptors are not linked to any known antigen. The time point was: roughly 9-day in vitro stimulation with candidate neoantigen peptide 5. Produced via immunoSEQ multiplex PCR; TCRdb's table is partial and in-frame only. The data hold around 14,000 clones, with about 84% observed a single time. The sequencing here drew on cells cultured in vitro, taken from a patient treated with pembrolizumab. These receptors originate from an adult with mismatch repair-deficient cancer.

The chain is built from TRBV7-3 and TRBJ1-3; D gene ambiguous. The CDR3 has 17 amino acids. V was cut by 5 bases and J by 0 bases, with 17 bases left in between. From germline, CDR1 is SGHTA and CDR2 FQGTGA. CDR3 DNA: TGTGCCAGCAGCCCTGGTCCCACATGGGGCTCTGGAAACACCATATATTTT. This sequence encodes CASSPGPTWGSGNTIYF. The full variable domain, its missing parts supplied by reference TRBV7-3 and TRBJ1-3, is GAGVSQTPSNKVTEKGKYVELRCDPISGHTALYWYRQSLGQGPEFLIYFQGTGAADDSGLPNDRFFAVRPEGSVSTLKIQRTERGDSAVYLCASSPGPTWGSGNTIYFGEGSWLTVV.

This clone occurred once. The chain links TRBV29-1 to TRBJ1-2; unclear D gene. The V end lost 1 base, the J end lost 0 bases, and 6 bases lay between the germline ends. Germline lookup yields CDR1 SQVTM and CDR2 ANQGSEA. CDR3 length: 13 residues. CDR3 loop: CSVEGAANYGYTF. The CDR3 nucleotides are TGCAGCGTTGAAGGTGCAGCTAACTATGGCTACACCTTC.

The V and J genes are TRBV29-1 and TRBJ2-7, with TRBD1 matching over 7 bases. Germline V gives CDR1 SQVTM, CDR2 ANQGSEA. The CDR3 loop spans 12 amino acids. Trimming cost V 7 bases and J 0 bases; bases outside gene matches: 3. CDR3 nucleotide sequence: TGCAGCGCGACAGGGAACTCCTACGAGCAGTACTTC. It yields the protein CSATGNSYEQYF.

The V gene is TRBV19, the J gene TRBJ1-2; D gene unclear. CDR1 is LNHDA, CDR2 SQIVND, per germline (reference sequence). The V end was cut by 3 bases, the J end by 4 bases, with 9 bases between. The CDR3 covers 13 residues. In DNA form, the CDR3 reads TGTGCCAGTAGTATGGGCCCCGGCTATGGCTACACCTTC. It translates to CASSMGPGYGYTF.

The gene calls are TRBV28 and TRBJ2-1; D may be TRBD2 (6 bases). The germline CDR1 and CDR2 sequences are MDHEN and SYDVKM. Trimming stripped 6 bases from V and 6 bases from J, with 21 bases between. The CDR3 is made up of 16 amino acids. This chain's CDR3 is CASRLTGPGGTNEQFF. The CDR3 nucleotides read TGTGCCAGCAGGCTTACAGGTCCAGGAGGGACCAATGAGCAGTTCTTC.

This chain links TRBV4-2 with TRBJ1-5; D unclear. Germline V gives CDR1 LGHNA, CDR2 YNFKEQ. CDR3 size: 15 residues. The V and J ends lost 1 base and 5 bases respectively, with 12 bases between them. This chain's CDR3 is CASSQGGVGDQPQHF. The CDR3 nucleotides read TGTGCCAGCAGCCAAGGGGGTGTGGGCGATCAGCCCCAGCATTTT.

This sequence joins TRBV14 and TRBJ2-3; weak D call: TRBD2 (5 bases). The germline V gene encodes CDR1 SGHDN and CDR2 FVKESK. CDR3 size: 15 residues. Deletions cut 4 bases from V and 2 bases from J, with 13 bases between. The CDR3 reads CASSRTGIATDTQYF. CDR3 sequence (DNA): TGTGCCAGCAGCCGAACGGGAATAGCCACAGATACGCAGTATTTT.

The gene calls are TRBV7-9 and TRBJ2-7; D may be TRBD1 (6 bases). The V end was cut by 5 bases, the J end by 0 bases, with 14 bases between. In germline, CDR1 is SEHNR, CDR2 FQNEAQ (reference sequence). CDR3 size: 15 residues. This CDR3 is CASSPTGTLSYEQYF. The CDR3 DNA reads as TGTGCCAGCAGCCCGACCGGGACACTCTCCTACGAGCAGTACTTC. The variable domain in full, completed from reference TRBV7-9 and TRBJ2-7, reads DTGVSQNPRHKITKRGQNVTFRCDPISEHNRLYWYRQTLGQGPEFLTYFQNEAQLEKSRLLSDRFSAERPKGSFSTLEIQRTEQGDSAMYLCASSPTGTLSYEQYFGPGTRLTVT.

This chain joins TRBV9 and TRBJ2-7; D ambiguous. Germline values: CDR1 SGDLS, CDR2 YYNGEE. The CDR3 contains 14 residues. V lost 0 bases and J lost 4, with 11 bases in between. In DNA form, the CDR3 reads TGTGCCAGCAGCGTAGGGCATAAGGAGTACGAGCAGTACTTC. It translates to CASSVGHKEYEQYF.

J is TRBJ2-1 and V is TRBV20-1; D ambiguous. The V end lost 1 base, the J end lost 8 bases, and 3 bases lay between the germline ends. Germline V CDR1 and CDR2: DFQATT, SNEGSKA (reference sequence). The CDR3 runs 10 residues. CDR3 in DNA: TGCAGTGCTAGAGTGGATGAGCAGTTCTTC. Translation gives CSARVDEQFF.

This clone occurred a few times. This chain uses TRBV18 with TRBJ2-5, with TRBD2 matching 7 bases. CDR1 KGHSH and CDR2 LQKENI come from the germline V gene. The CDR3 consists of 14 residues. Germline trimming cut 1 base from V and 4 bases from J; bases unmatched to any gene: 3. The CDR3 loop is CASSPQASGETQYF. As DNA, the CDR3 is TGTGCCAGCTCACCACAAGCTAGCGGAGAGACCCAGTACTTC.

The rearrangement joins TRBV28 to TRBJ2-2; 8 bases map to TRBD1. Germline trimming cut 6 bases from V and 7 bases from J; bases unmatched to any gene: 28. This CDR3 has 21 amino acids. CDR1 MDHEN and CDR2 SYDVKM come from the germline V gene. The CDR3 nucleotides are TGTGCCAGCAGAACCAGATGGGGCGGGACAGGAACCCCGCTTATTGTCGGGGAGCTGTTTTTT. This codes for CASRTRWGGTGTPLIVGELFF.

The V gene is TRBV27, the J gene TRBJ2-1; 7 nucleotides match TRBD2. CDR1 MNHEY and CDR2 SMNVEV come from the germline V gene (reference sequence). V dropped 5 bases and J dropped 8; count of bases not matched to a gene: 15. This CDR3 is built from 16 residues. The CDR3 region has the DNA TGTGCCAGCAGTACCTCTAGCGGCAATAGGGATTATGAGCAGTTCTTC. This gives the protein CASSTSSGNRDYEQFF.

This clone was recorded a few times. In DNA, the CDR3 is TGTGCCAGCAGCTTTACGGGAGATACGCAGTATTTT. It translates to CASSFTGDTQYF. The chain has TRBV7-3 and TRBJ2-3; unclear D gene. The length of the CDR3 is 12 residues. The germline gives CDR1 SGHTA, CDR2 FQGTGA. The V end was cut by 3 bases, the J end by 5 bases, with 6 bases between.

CDR3 in amino acids: CASSFFVRSEAFF. As DNA, the CDR3 is TGTGCCAGCAGCTTTTTCGTGCGGAGTGAAGCTTTCTTT. V and J are TRBV7-3 and TRBJ1-1; D ambiguous. Germline V gene data show CDR1 as SGHTA and CDR2 as FQGTGA. Trimming took off 3 bases at V and 7 bases at J, with 12 bases between the two ends. CDR3 size: 13 residues.

This clone turned up a few times. This sequence joins TRBV10-3 and TRBJ1-1; 9 nucleotides match TRBD1. The CDR3 runs to 13 residues. Germline CDR1 and CDR2: ENHRY and SYGVKD. Trimming cost V 10 bases and J 1 base; bases outside gene matches: 4. The CDR3 region is CATATGGNTEAFF. CDR3 bases: TGTGCCACCGCGACAGGGGGGAACACTGAAGCTTTCTTT.

This clone was observed a handful of times. The V and J genes are TRBV5-1 and TRBJ1-1; TRBD1 is a possible D gene (5 bases). Germline lookup yields CDR1 SGHRS and CDR2 YFSETQ. The CDR3 contains 14 residues. The V end lost 4 bases, the J end lost 0 bases, and 10 bases lay between the germline ends. DNA of the CDR3: TGCGCCAGCAGCGGGGAGGGACTGAACACTGAAGCTTTCTTT. Residues: CASSGEGLNTEAFF. The variable domain in full, with the rest retrieved from reference TRBV5-1 and TRBJ1-1, is KAGVTQTPRYLIKTRGQQVTLSCSPISGHRSVSWYQQTPGQGLQFLFEYFSETQRNKGNFPGRFSGRQFSNSRSEMNVSTLELGDSALYLCASSGEGLNTEAFFGQGTRLTVV.

The rearrangement joins TRBV27 to TRBJ1-2, with 9 bases matching TRBD1. Germline CDR1 reads MNHEY; CDR2 reads SMNVEV (reference sequence). The CDR3 has 14 amino acids. Trimming cost V 5 bases and J 3 bases; bases outside gene matches: 4. CDR3 region: CASSQGQGYYGYTF. For the CDR3, the DNA is TGTGCCAGCAGTCAAGGACAGGGGTACTATGGCTACACCTTC.

In this sample, this clone turned up once. The V and J genes are TRBV27 and TRBJ1-5; D ambiguous. This CDR3 has 14 residues. Germline V lookup: CDR1 MNHEY, CDR2 SMNVEV (reference sequence). Trimming took 7 bases from V and 1 from J, leaving 11 bases between them. The CDR3 region has the DNA TGTGCCAGCAAGGCGGCGCCAAGCAATCAGCCCCAGCATTTT. Translating it yields CASKAAPSNQPQHF.

V gene TRBV5-4 combines with J gene TRBJ2-3; 9 nucleotides match TRBD2. The trim removed 2 bases at V and 3 bases at J, leaving 4 bases unmatched. This CDR3 has 15 amino acids. The germline gives CDR1 SGHNT, CDR2 YYREEE (reference sequence). CDR3 in DNA: TGTGCCAGCAGCTTAAGCGGGAGGAGTACAGATACGCAGTATTTT. Its protein is CASSLSGRSTDTQYF.

V and J are TRBV19 and TRBJ2-7; no reliable D call. CDR1 and CDR2 from the germline V gene are LNHDA and SQIVND (reference sequence). Trimming removed 3 bases from V and 3 bases from J, with 12 bases in between. The length of the CDR3 is 14 residues. This CDR3 reads CASSMGWDGYEQYF. CDR3 sequence (DNA): TGTGCCAGTAGTATGGGTTGGGATGGCTACGAGCAGTACTTC.

The genes are TRBV19 and TRBJ1-5; D is possibly TRBD1 (5 bases). The germline gives CDR1 LNHDA, CDR2 SQIVND (reference sequence). V was cut by 3 bases and J by 0 bases, with 15 bases left in between. The CDR3 spans 17 residues. CDR3 loop: CASSIGGRTISNQPQHF. CDR3 bases: TGTGCCAGTAGTATTGGGGGACGAACCATTAGCAATCAGCCCCAGCATTTT.

The chain's CDR3 is CASSLGIYNEQFF. The DNA of the CDR3 is TGTGCCAGCAGTTTGGGGATCTACAATGAGCAGTTCTTC. The rearrangement joins TRBV28 to TRBJ2-1, with D uncertain. CDR1 is MDHEN and CDR2 is SYDVKM in the germline V gene. CDR3 size: 13 residues. The ends were cut back, 3 bases at V and 3 bases at J, with 6 bases in the middle.

CDR3 DNA: TGTGCCAGCAGCTTAGTACGGGGTTCTGAAGCTTTCTTT. It codes for CASSLVRGSEAFF. The V and J genes are TRBV7-2 and TRBJ1-1; no reliable D call. V lost 1 base and J 6 bases, leaving 9 bases between the germline ends. The germline CDR1 and CDR2 sequences are SGHTA and FQGNSA. CDR3 length: 13 residues.

This chain joins TRBV7-6 and TRBJ2-3, with 11 bases fitting TRBD2. Germline V lookup: CDR1 SGHVS, CDR2 FNYEAQ. V lost 5 bases to trimming and J lost 1 base; unmatched junction nucleotides: 11. The CDR3 has 18 residues. The CDR3 coding sequence is TGTGCCAGCAGCGCCGGACTAGCGGGCCCATGGGGCACAGATACGCAGTATTTT. The encoded protein is CASSAGLAGPWGTDTQYF.

This clone was detected a few times. The chain couples TRBV19 to TRBJ2-1, with D perhaps matching TRBD2 (5 bases). Germline loops: CDR1 LNHDA, CDR2 SQIVND (reference sequence). V shed 3 bases and J shed 0 bases, with 15 bases lying between them. CDR3 length: 17 residues. CDR3 sequence: CASSMGIAPNSYNEQFF. CDR3 sequence (DNA): TGTGCCAGTAGTATGGGAATAGCGCCCAACTCCTACAATGAGCAGTTCTTC.